The 22 T cell receptor beta chains listed next were all sequenced from one sample in a study of blood T cell repertoires in COVID-19. Using immunoSEQ multiplex PCR, the repertoire was profiled, and TCRdb retains in-frame clones only, with some absent. The sample comprises approximately 100,000 clones, about 85% of which are singletons, and about 1.8% rests with the top ten. The sample was peripheral blood. These receptors were obtained from a woman in her sixties or seventies with active or convalescent COVID-19.

This clone was counted once. V and J are TRBV5-1 and TRBJ2-2; 10 bases are shared with TRBD1. V dropped 5 bases and J dropped 7; count of bases not matched to a gene: 8. The germline gives CDR1 SGHRS, CDR2 YFSETQ. CDR3 length: 15 residues. CDR3 DNA sequence: TGCGCCAGCAGTTTTGACAGGGGGCATGACGGGGAGCTGTTTTTT. Translated: CASSFDRGHDGELFF. Combining the CDR3 with reference TRBV5-1 and TRBJ2-2 gives the whole variable domain KAGVTQTPRYLIKTRGQQVTLSCSPISGHRSVSWYQQTPGQGLQFLFEYFSETQRNKGNFPGRFSGRQFSNSRSEMNVSTLELGDSALYLCASSFDRGHDGELFFGEGSRLTVL.

This chain uses TRBV5-5 with TRBJ1-1, with no clear D. Germline V gene lookup returns CDR1 SGHKS and CDR2 YYEKEE (reference sequence). This CDR3 region has 14 residues. Trimming took off 2 bases at V and 2 bases at J, with 10 bases between the two ends. The CDR3 is CASSLEPINTEAFF. The CDR3, as DNA: TGTGCCAGCAGCTTAGAGCCCATTAACACTGAAGCTTTCTTT. Based on the CDR3 plus reference TRBV5-5 and TRBJ1-1, the full variable domain is DAGVTQSPTHLIKTRGQQVTLRCSPISGHKSVSWYQQVLGQGPQFIFQYYEKEERGRGNFPDRFSARQFPNYSSELNVNALLLGDSALYLCASSLEPINTEAFFGQGTRLTVV.

This chain joins TRBV30 and TRBJ2-7, with TRBD2 identical over 10 bases. This CDR3 spans 14 amino acids. Germline V gene data show CDR1 as GTSNPN and CDR2 as SVGIG (reference sequence). V shed 2 bases, J shed 3 bases, and the junction held 4 bases outside the gene matches. CDR3 in amino acids: CAWSKAGGGYEQYF. The CDR3 DNA sequence: TGTGCCTGGAGTAAAGCGGGAGGGGGCTACGAGCAGTACTTC.

This rearrangement joins TRBV7-9 to TRBJ1-6; TRBD1 aligns across 7 bases. The CDR3 runs 13 residues. Germline lookup yields CDR1 SEHNR and CDR2 FQNEAQ (reference sequence). V trimming: 9 bases; J trimming: 5 bases; junction bases outside the gene matches: 4. CDR3 sequence (DNA): TGTGCCAGTATGGGACAGAATAATTCACCCCTCCACTTT. Translated, it gives CASMGQNNSPLHF.

This sequence joins TRBV28 and TRBJ1-5; the D gene is possibly TRBD1 (5 bases). Trimming took off 4 bases at V and 6 bases at J, with 7 bases between the two ends. The germline CDR1 and CDR2 sequences are MDHEN and SYDVKM. The CDR3 is made up of 12 amino acids. The CDR3 DNA reads as TGTGCCAGCAGTTCGGGGGGTCAGCCCCAGCATTTT. It yields the protein CASSSGGQPQHF.

The chain employs TRBV10-3 and TRBJ1-6, with D tentatively TRBD1 (5 bases). There are 13 residues in the CDR3. V was pared by 1 base and J by 10 bases, with 8 bases between. CDR1 is ENHRY and CDR2 is SYGVKD in the germline V gene. The CDR3 DNA sequence: TGTGCCATCAGTGAGTTGGACATCTCACCCCTCCACTTT. Amino acid sequence: CAISELDISPLHF.

This clone was detected only a few times. V gene TRBV5-8 combines with J gene TRBJ2-3; D remains unclear. CDR1 is SGHTS, CDR2 YDEGEE, per germline. With 1 base removed from V and 3 bases from J, the gap between germline ends came to 9 bases. CDR3 length equals 14 residues. The CDR3 DNA is TGTGCCAGCAGCTTGCGGAGTACAACAGATACGCAGTATTTT. It encodes CASSLRSTTDTQYF.

The gene calls are TRBV5-1 and TRBJ2-3; 7 bases are a match to TRBD2. Germline V gene sequence: CDR1 SGHRS, CDR2 YFSETQ. This CDR3 has 14 amino acids. V was pared by 5 bases and J by 3 bases, with 6 bases of the junction left unmatched. Here the CDR3 reads CASRASGDTDTQYF. CDR3 DNA: TGCGCCAGCAGGGCTAGCGGAGATACAGATACGCAGTATTTT.

This clone has a single count. V usage is TRBV18 and J usage is TRBJ2-1; possibly TRBD2 for D (6 bases). Trimming took 3 bases from V and 9 from J, leaving 12 bases between them. Germline V CDR1 and CDR2: KGHSH, LQKENI. The CDR3 extends over 13 amino acids. Here the CDR3 reads CASSPSGLREQFF. The CDR3 bases are TGTGCCAGCTCACCGAGCGGGCTGCGTGAGCAGTTCTTC.

This clone appeared a single time. The chain links TRBV5-1 to TRBJ1-2; the D gene is possibly TRBD1 (5 bases). The CDR3 is 14 residues long. V was cut by 2 bases and J by 7 bases, with 15 bases left in between. The V gene's germline CDR1 is SGHRS and CDR2 YFSETQ. The chain's CDR3 is CASSFGGDVVGYTF. The CDR3 DNA reads as TGCGCCAGCAGCTTCGGGGGGGACGTGGTTGGCTACACCTTC.

V is TRBV18 and J is TRBJ2-1; 13 nucleotides align to TRBD2. V shed 6 bases, J shed 7 bases, and the junction held 6 bases outside the gene matches. From germline, CDR1 is KGHSH and CDR2 LQKENI. The CDR3 consists of 15 residues. CDR3 region: CASSRRTSGGNEQFF. The CDR3 DNA sequence: TGTGCCAGCTCCCGGAGGACTAGCGGGGGTAATGAGCAGTTCTTC.

The rearrangement uses TRBV2 and TRBJ2-3, with 13 positions matching TRBD2. The CDR3 spans 14 residues. CDR1 and CDR2 (germline): SNHLY, FYNNEI. V was pared by 4 bases and J by 9 bases, with 4 bases of the junction left unmatched. CDR3: CASSVETSGGTQYF. CDR3 DNA: TGTGCCAGCAGTGTGGAGACTAGCGGGGGGACGCAGTATTTT.

Only one count was recorded for this clone. The chain couples TRBV4-1 to TRBJ1-2, with D perhaps TRBD1 (6 bases). V was shortened by 1 base and J by 4 bases, with 13 bases between the two germline ends. Germline lookup yields CDR1 MGHRA and CDR2 YSYEKL. The CDR3 covers 15 residues. The CDR3 region has the DNA TGCGCCAGCAGCCAAGGTCTGTGGGACATCTATGGCTACACCTTC. Amino acids: CASSQGLWDIYGYTF.

This clone was seen a single time. The chain recombines TRBV14 with TRBJ1-6; D might be TRBD1 (5 bases). Germline V CDR1 and CDR2: SGHDN, FVKESK. The V end lost 6 bases, the J end lost 7 bases, and 13 bases lay between the germline ends. The CDR3 covers 14 residues. The CDR3: CASSVDSINSPLHF. In nucleotides, the CDR3 is TGTGCCAGCAGTGTCGACAGTATCAATTCACCCCTCCACTTT.

A few counts support this clone. V gene TRBV9 combines with J gene TRBJ1-2, with 8 bases matching TRBD1. The CDR3 sequence is 17 residues long. In germline, CDR1 is SGDLS, CDR2 YYNGEE. V trimming: 3 bases; J trimming: 4 bases; junction bases outside the gene matches: 14. CDR3 bases: TGTGCCAGCAGCGCCCCGGACAGGGAAGATCTAAGCTATGGCTACACCTTC. Translated: CASSAPDREDLSYGYTF.

The V and J genes are TRBV27 and TRBJ1-2; TRBD1 aligns across 7 bases. V lost 2 bases to trimming and J lost 7 bases; unmatched junction nucleotides: 7. The length of the CDR3 is 14 residues. Germline V lookup: CDR1 MNHEY, CDR2 SMNVEV (reference sequence). The CDR3 DNA reads as TGTGCCAGCAGTTTAGTTGGAGGGGGCAGTGGCTACACCTTC. It specifies CASSLVGGGSGYTF.

The chain carries TRBV29-1 and TRBJ1-2; 9 nucleotides match TRBD1. CDR3 size: 13 residues. Per the germline V gene, CDR1 is SQVTM and CDR2 is ANQGSEA. J gave up 4 bases and V 3 bases, and 3 bases lay outside the gene matches. The CDR3: CSVDVGQGYGYTF. The CDR3 DNA is TGCAGCGTTGACGTGGGACAGGGCTATGGCTACACCTTC.

This sequence joins TRBV10-3 and TRBJ1-1; D gene ambiguous. The CDR3 is 13 residues long. Deletions cut 7 bases from V and 1 base from J, with 10 bases between. Germline CDR1 and CDR2: ENHRY and SYGVKD. The CDR3: CAITYDTNTEAFF. DNA for the CDR3: TGTGCCATCACTTACGACACGAACACTGAAGCTTTCTTT.

The chain is built from TRBV5-1 and TRBJ2-7; weak D call: TRBD2 (6 bases). Trimming left V 1 base short and J 6 bases short, with 14 bases between. Germline values: CDR1 SGHRS, CDR2 YFSETQ. The CDR3 is 14 residues long. The CDR3 coding sequence is TGCGCCAGCAGCTTGTTTGTGGAGGGAAGCGAGCAGTACTTC. Its translation is CASSLFVEGSEQYF.

This chain links TRBV28 with TRBJ2-1; D may be TRBD1 (5 bases). V was trimmed by 8 bases and J by 3 bases, leaving 11 bases between them. The CDR3 length is 13 residues. Germline loops: CDR1 MDHEN, CDR2 SYDVKM. The CDR3 loop reads CASRLDSYNEQFF. The CDR3 bases are TGTGCCAGCCGCCTCGACAGCTACAATGAGCAGTTCTTC.

This chain connects TRBV19 to TRBJ2-3; TRBD2 matches 14 bases. Germline V gives CDR1 LNHDA, CDR2 SQIVND (reference sequence). Losses at the gene ends were 4 bases for V and 1 base for J; bases not matched to a gene: 7. This CDR3 contains 18 residues. DNA for the CDR3: TGTGCCAGTAGTAGAGAACGGGGACTAGCGGGGGGCACAGATACGCAGTATTTT. It is translated as CASSRERGLAGGTDTQYF.

The CDR3 nucleotides are TGTGCCACCAGTGATTCTGGGACAGGGTACGAGCAGTACTTC. Protein: CATSDSGTGYEQYF. The chain couples TRBV24-1 to TRBJ2-7; 9 nucleotides agree with TRBD1. The CDR3 length is 14 residues. The germline gives CDR1 KGHDR, CDR2 SFDVKD. Unmatched junction bases numbered 2, after V lost 2 bases and J lost 4 bases.